This T cell receptor beta chain derives from a study of breast tumors, draining lymph nodes, adjacent tissues. Overall study results and limits: Tumors had less TCR diversity than lymph nodes, more than nontumor tissue.

Each CDR3 protein is one row after TCRdb ran MiXCR on the multiplex PCR reads. The sample holds approximately 100,000 distinct CDR3 sequences, less than 40% seen once. Breast cancer patients provided tissue from their axillary draining lymph nodes. This clonotype was recorded many times. No antigen is known for it. The sample comprised axillary lymph node tissue. This sequence originates from a female donor with breast cancer. Some clones in this sample may be carry-over from other donors' samples.

Here the CDR3 DNA reads TGCGCCAGCAGCTTGGGGGGGACACGAACCTACGAGCAGTACTTC. Translated, it gives CASSLGGTRTYEQYF. J is TRBJ2-7 and V is TRBV5-1; D may be TRBD1 (6 bases). V lost 0 bases to trimming and J lost 2 bases, with 12 bases between them. The CDR3 consists of 15 residues. Germline CDR1 is SGHRS and CDR2 is YFSETQ.